The 28 T cell receptor beta chains below all came from one sample that was sequenced in a study of Graves' ophthalmopathy and Graves' hyperthyroidism. Investigators amplified TCR beta CDR3 regions from RNA transcripts. An initial RT-PCR round employing HTBI primers preceded a second-round multiplex PCR. TCRdb independently ran MiXCR on the multiplex PCR reads; one entry per CDR3 protein. The sample has 57,000 or so distinct CDR3 sequences; roughly 46% are singletons. Source material: peripheral blood. These receptor sequences come from an adult woman with Graves' ophthalmopathy.

This clonotype was detected many times. The chain is built from TRBV12-3 or TRBV12-4 and TRBJ1-4, with D possibly being TRBD1 (6 bases). This CDR3 is built from 14 residues. V dropped 6 bases and J dropped 7 bases, with 15 bases sitting between them. The CDR3 protein is CASSPRGGGEKLFF. The CDR3 DNA is TGTGCCAGCAGCCCTCGGGGGGGCGGTGAAAAACTGTTTTTT.

This clonotype has more than one count but fewer than ten. This chain connects TRBV15 to TRBJ1-5, with D unclear. The V end lost 1 base, the J end lost 0 bases, and 13 bases lay between the germline ends. Germline lookup yields CDR1 LNHNV and CDR2 YYDKDF (reference sequence). The CDR3 spans 17 residues. As DNA, the CDR3 is TGTGCCACCAGCAGAGTTAAACTCGGTTATAGCAATCAGCCCCAGCATTTT. This translates into CATSRVKLGYSNQPQHF.

This clonotype was picked up one time. The germline gene is not matched at one end of the junction; a read error may be the cause. The V and J genes are TRBV20-1 and TRBJ1-2; D is unclear. Germline-derived CDR1 and CDR2 are DFQATT and SNEGSKA (reference sequence). This CDR3 is 14 amino acids long. CDR3 region: CSATPNSGVYGHTF. CDR3 coding DNA: TGCAGTGCTACCCCTAATAGCGGGGTCTATGGCCACACCTTC.

The chain combines TRBV6-4 with TRBJ2-1, with 10 bases lining up with TRBD2. Germline V lookup: CDR1 MRHNA, CDR2 SNTAGT. V lost 3 bases and J lost 4; bases outside the gene matches: 3. The CDR3 runs 15 residues. This chain's CDR3 is CASSELAGTYNEQFF. CDR3 DNA sequence: TGTGCCAGCAGTGAACTAGCGGGAACATACAATGAGCAGTTCTTC.

This clonotype counts as medium-sized. CDR3 DNA: TGTGCCATCAGTGAGCCACCGACCGGGGAGCTGTTTTTT. It specifies CAISEPPTGELFF. This chain links TRBV10-3 with TRBJ2-2; D uncertain. The germline V and J ends were trimmed by 2 bases and 5 bases, with 6 bases remaining between them. Germline V gives CDR1 ENHRY, CDR2 SYGVKD. There are 13 residues in the CDR3.

The count of this clonotype is one. The J gene is TRBJ2-1, the V gene TRBV12-3 or TRBV12-4, with 9 bases that match TRBD2. The ends lost 10 bases at V and 6 bases at J; junction bases unmatched: 4. The CDR3 covers 12 residues. CDR3 loop: CATGLASNEQFF. In DNA form, the CDR3 reads TGTGCCACCGGACTAGCGAGCAATGAGCAGTTCTTC.

This clonotype came up many times. The chain carries TRBV28 and TRBJ1-5, with D perhaps TRBD1 (5 bases). The germline V gene encodes CDR1 MDHEN and CDR2 SYDVKM. V was clipped by 8 bases and J by 1 base, with 9 bases between them. This CDR3 is built from 13 residues. The CDR3: CASDRDSNQPQHF. In DNA, the CDR3 is TGTGCCAGCGACCGGGACAGCAATCAGCCCCAGCATTTT.

Concerning this clonotype: No conserved phenylalanine or tryptophan is present at the end of the CDR3, so a read error is the likely explanation. The DNA is omitted, as the CDR3 cannot be located on it reliably, and the CDR3 follows TCRdb's listing. This sequence joins TRBV6-5 and TRBJ1-1. The CDR3 is made up of 10 amino acids, end residues included. The V gene's germline CDR1 is MNHEY and CDR2 SVGAGI. Here the CDR3 reads CASSRSRASS.

Ten or more counts support this clonotype. This may arise from a read error, as a much more abundant clone is one base away. V is TRBV10-3 and J is TRBJ1-4; 9 positions match TRBD1. This CDR3 spans 14 amino acids. Germline V gene sequence: CDR1 ENHRY, CDR2 SYGVKD. Here the CDR3 reads CAISGDREGEELFF. The CDR3 bases are TGTGCCATCAGCGGGGACAGGGAGGGTGAAGAACTGTTTTTT.

The V gene is TRBV6-5, the J gene TRBJ1-5; 9 nucleotides align to TRBD1. Per germline, CDR1 MNHEY and CDR2 SVGAGI. V shed 10 bases, J shed 6 bases, and the junction held 7 bases outside the gene matches. The CDR3 contains 13 residues. CDR3 nucleotide sequence: TGTGCCACCAGACAGGGGGAAAGTCAGCCCCAGCATTTT. This codes for CATRQGESQPQHF.

This clonotype is medium-sized. The rearrangement joins TRBV10-3 to TRBJ2-7; D gene ambiguous. Germline lookup yields CDR1 ENHRY and CDR2 SYGVKD. V shed 5 bases and J shed 2 bases, with 13 bases lying between them. The CDR3 is 14 amino acids. The CDR3 sequence is CAISRQPGAYEQYF. The CDR3 nucleotides read TGTGCCATCAGTAGGCAACCTGGGGCCTACGAGCAGTACTTC.

Many counts were recorded for this clonotype. This chain links TRBV7-6 with TRBJ2-2; 9 bases fit TRBD1. From germline, CDR1 is SGHVS and CDR2 FNYEAQ. The CDR3 length is 15 residues. Unmatched junction bases numbered 5, after V lost 5 bases and J lost 4 bases. CDR3 region: CASSVGTGSTGELFF. The CDR3 DNA reads TGTGCCAGCAGCGTCGGGACAGGGAGCACCGGGGAGCTGTTTTTT. The full variable domain, completed using reference TRBV7-6 and TRBJ2-2, is GAGVSQSPRYKVTKRGQDVALRCDPISGHVSLYWYRQALGQGPEFLTYFNYEAQQDKSGLPNDRFSAERPEGSISTLTIQRTEQRDSAMYRCASSVGTGSTGELFFGEGSRLTVL.

This chain uses TRBV6-1 with TRBJ2-7; D gene unclear. V lost 6 bases and J lost 5, with 17 bases in between. The CDR3 loop spans 14 amino acids. Germline CDR1 and CDR2: MNHNS and SASEGT. The CDR3 region is CASRRPGYENEQYF. In nucleotides, the CDR3 is TGTGCCAGCAGGCGCCCCGGGTACGAAAACGAGCAGTACTTC.

For this clonotype: Mismatch with germline at one junction end may stem from a read error. V and J are TRBV25-1 and TRBJ1-3; D is ambiguous. Germline-derived CDR1 and CDR2 are MGHDK and SYGVNS. The CDR3 is 17 residues long. The CDR3 DNA is TGTGCCAGCAGTGATGGTTGGCTCTTCAGCTCTGGAAACACCTTATATTTT. This encodes CASSDGWLFSSGNTLYF. Together with reference TRBV25-1 and TRBJ1-3, the CDR3 gives the full variable domain: EADIYQTPRYLVIGTGKKITLECSQTMGHDKMYWYQQDPGMELHLIHYSYGVNSTEKGDLSSESTVSRIRTEHFPLTLESARPSHTSQYLCASSDGWLFSSGNTLYFGEGSWLTVV.

V is TRBV20-1 and J is TRBJ2-1; 9 nucleotides align to TRBD1. Trimming took 3 bases from V and 12 from J; bases not matched to a gene: 6. This CDR3 comprises 12 residues. Per the germline V gene, CDR1 is DFQATT and CDR2 is SNEGSKA (reference sequence). CDR3 bases: TGCAGTGCTAGGGGGACAGGGAGGAGGCAGTTCTTC. Amino acid sequence: CSARGTGRRQFF.

Ten or more counts support this clonotype. The chain uses TRBV6-5 and TRBJ1-5; unclear D gene. V lost 6 bases, J lost 0 bases, and 6 bases lay in between. In germline, CDR1 is MNHEY, CDR2 SVGAGI. The CDR3 covers 13 residues. CDR3 in DNA: TGTGCCAGCAGACGGGATAGCAATCAGCCCCAGCATTTT. Translated: CASRRDSNQPQHF.

This clonotype was recorded many times. A much larger clone lies one base from this, so it may be a read error. The rearrangement links TRBV7-9 to TRBJ2-7; 11 bases map to TRBD2. Trimming at V came to 4 bases and at J to 6 bases, leaving 8 bases not matched to a gene. The germline CDR1 and CDR2 sequences are SEHNR and FQNEAQ (reference sequence). The length of the CDR3 is 15 residues. CDR3 residues: CASSSPLAGAFEQYF. The DNA for the CDR3 is TGTGCCAGCAGCTCCCCACTAGCGGGAGCTTTCGAGCAGTACTTC. Filled out from reference TRBV7-9 and TRBJ2-7, the complete variable domain reads DTGVSQNPRHKITKRGQNVTFRCDPISEHNRLYWYRQTLGQGPEFLTYFQNEAQLEKSRLLSDRFSAERPKGSFSTLEIQRTEQGDSAMYLCASSSPLAGAFEQYFGPGTRLTVT.

This clonotype was observed many times. The genes are TRBV20-1 and TRBJ2-5; TRBD2 matches 8 bases. This CDR3 has 13 amino acids. Germline V gene lookup returns CDR1 DFQATT and CDR2 SNEGSKA (reference sequence). V lost 3 bases to trimming and J lost 4 bases; unmatched junction nucleotides: 4. The CDR3 region is CSASGRARETQYF. Written as DNA, the CDR3 is TGCAGTGCTAGCGGGAGGGCCAGAGAGACCCAGTACTTC.

The chain has TRBV24-1 and TRBJ2-2; D is ambiguous. The CDR3 spans 9 residues. V gave up 9 bases and J gave up 8 bases, with 3 bases separating them. Per germline, CDR1 KGHDR and CDR2 SFDVKD. DNA of the CDR3: TGTGCCACCCCAGGGGAGCTGTTTTTT. Its protein is CATPGELFF.

As concerns this clonotype: An end of the junction does not agree with germline; a read error may underlie this. The V call is TRBV19, the J call TRBJ2-7; D unclear. The CDR3 runs to 12 residues. Germline V gene lookup returns CDR1 LNHDA and CDR2 SQIVND (reference sequence). CDR3 bases: TGTGCCGGTAGTTCATACCCCGGGGAGCAGTACTTC. Its protein product is CAGSSYPGEQYF.

This clonotype was picked up many times. The chain couples TRBV6-5 to TRBJ2-7, with TRBD1 as a possible D gene (5 bases). CDR3 size: 14 residues. Deletions cut 2 bases from V and 0 bases from J, with 8 bases between. CDR1 is MNHEY and CDR2 is SVGAGI in the germline V gene. The CDR3 protein is CASSYGASSYEQYF. In nucleotides, the CDR3 is TGTGCCAGCAGTTACGGGGCTAGCTCCTACGAGCAGTACTTC.

V usage is TRBV7-3 and J usage is TRBJ2-5, with 10 positions matching TRBD2. CDR1 is SGHTA, CDR2 FQGTGA, per germline. The J segment lost 5 bases and the V segment lost 5 bases, leaving 11 bases of the junction unmatched. The CDR3 runs to 16 residues. CDR3 residues: CASSPPGLAGAETQYF. CDR3 DNA: TGTGCCAGCAGCCCACCCGGGCTAGCGGGAGCGGAGACCCAGTACTTC.

This clonotype is categorized as medium-sized (0.01 to 0.1%). V usage is TRBV29-1 and J usage is TRBJ1-1; the D gene is possibly TRBD1 (6 bases). The CDR3 is made up of 11 amino acids. Germline V gene sequence: CDR1 SQVTM, CDR2 ANQGSEA. The V end lost 7 bases, the J end lost 3 bases, and 9 bases lay between the germline ends. For the CDR3, the DNA is TGCAGCGGACAGGCTTACACTGAAGCTTTCTTT. Its translation is CSGQAYTEAFF.

The chain uses TRBV5-4 and TRBJ2-3; D is possibly TRBD1 or TRBD2 (5 bases each). Germline loops: CDR1 SGHNT, CDR2 YYREEE (reference sequence). V gave up 4 bases and J gave up 5 bases, with 17 bases separating them. The CDR3 loop spans 15 amino acids. The CDR3 nucleotides are TGTGCCAGCAGCCTAACCGGGACCTCCATAGATACGCAGTATTTT. It encodes CASSLTGTSIDTQYF.

This clonotype was counted a single time. This chain links TRBV7-2 with TRBJ2-5; TRBD2 matches 11 bases. The better agreement between TRBJ2-7 and the DNA end casts doubt on the J call. Per the germline V gene, CDR1 is SGHTA and CDR2 is FQGNSA. This CDR3 spans 13 amino acids. The CDR3 nucleotides read TGTGCCAGCGGGGGACTAGCGGCCTACGAGCAGTACTTC. Its protein product is CASGGLAAYEQYF.

This clonotype was seen at least ten times. The chain uses TRBV5-8 and TRBJ2-1, with TRBD2 as a possible D gene (5 bases). With 4 bases removed from V and 9 bases from J, the gap between germline ends came to 11 bases. The CDR3 runs to 12 residues. Germline V gives CDR1 SGHTS, CDR2 YDEGEE. CDR3 in amino acids: CASSMDGIEQFF. The CDR3 DNA reads TGTGCCAGCAGCATGGACGGGATTGAGCAGTTCTTC.

This clonotype showed up just a few times. The junction departs from germline at one end; a sequencing error may be responsible. J is TRBJ2-3 and V is TRBV7-9, with D maybe TRBD2 (5 bases). The germline V gene encodes CDR1 SEHNR and CDR2 FQNEAQ (reference sequence). The CDR3 extends over 13 amino acids. In nucleotides, the CDR3 is TGTGCCAGCAGCCCCAACTTCGGGGATACACAGTATTTT. As protein: CASSPNFGDTQYF.

This clonotype was recorded once. The J gene is TRBJ1-2, the V gene TRBV15, with D unresolved. Germline loops: CDR1 LNHNV, CDR2 YYDKDF (reference sequence). The CDR3 runs 15 residues. V was trimmed by 0 bases and J by 4 bases, leaving 12 bases between them. The CDR3 region is CATSRDDSGSYGYTF. The DNA for the CDR3 is TGTGCCACCAGCAGAGATGATAGCGGGAGCTATGGCTACACCTTC.